Listed here are 15 T cell receptor beta chains from one sample, sequenced in a study of T cells in women clearing cervical HPV infection. Produced via immunoSEQ multiplex PCR; TCRdb's table is partial and in-frame only. The sample includes roughly 21,000 clones. Sequences were obtained from blood buffy coat. The receptors derive from a woman aged 18 to 75 with a cervical HPV16 infection that either progressed to CIN3+ or cleared (not recorded which).

For this clone: Read coverage stops 3 residues before the CDR3 terminus; the germline J gene supplies the remainder. The chain couples TRBV28 to TRBJ2-7, with 7 bases that match TRBD2. With 5 bases clipped from V and 3 bases from J, the junction kept 13 bases outside the gene matches. Germline values: CDR1 MDHEN, CDR2 SYDVKM. The CDR3 extends over 16 amino acids. CDR3 loop: CASSALATPPGYEQYF. The sequenced part of the CDR3 DNA is TGTGCCAGCAGTGCACTAGCGACCCCCCCGGGCTACGAG.

Turning to this clone: The observed sequence ends 3 residues before the CDR3 terminus, with the missing tail filled in from the germline J gene. The rearrangement joins TRBV7-9 to TRBJ2-7; tentatively, D is TRBD1 (5 bases). V gave up 10 bases and J gave up 3 bases, with 13 bases separating them. In germline, CDR1 is SEHNR, CDR2 FQNEAQ (reference sequence). The CDR3 loop spans 12 amino acids. CDR3: CATTAGNYEQYF. The CDR3 bases that were read are TGTGCCACAACGGCAGGGAACTACGAG.

About this clone itself: The read is 3 residues too short to cover the CDR3 end, so that end is filled in from the germline J gene. This chain links TRBV10-2 with TRBJ2-7, with TRBD1 matching 9 bases. The trim removed 5 bases at V and 6 bases at J, leaving 11 bases unmatched. This CDR3 contains 15 residues. The germline V gene has CDR1 WSHSY and CDR2 SAAADI. Incomplete CDR3 DNA: TGCGCCAGCAGTTCCCCGGGACAGGGACGTAGCGAG. Its protein is CASSSPGQGRSE. The complete CDR3 sequence is CASSSPGQGRSEQYF.

The CDR3 region is CASSSGLDPVQETQYF. The part of the CDR3 DNA that was read is TGCGCCAGCAGCTCGGGACTAGACCCGGTTCAAGAGACC. V is TRBV5-1 and J is TRBJ2-5, with 8 bases fitting TRBD2. The observed sequence ends 3 residues before the CDR3 terminus, with the missing tail filled in from the germline J gene. Per germline, CDR1 SGHRS and CDR2 YFSETQ. This CDR3 is built from 16 residues. Trimming at V came to 3 bases and at J to 2 bases, leaving 9 bases not matched to a gene.

About this clone: The CDR3 end is not reached by the read, which stops 3 residues before it; the germline J gene fills it in. J is TRBJ2-1 and V is TRBV7-9; D may be TRBD2 (7 bases). V lost 5 bases and J 4 bases, leaving 12 bases between the germline ends. The CDR3 sequence is 14 residues long. Germline V CDR1 and CDR2: SEHNR, FQNEAQ (reference sequence). The covered CDR3 bases are TGTGCCAGCAGCCCGGGGGGCGGATACAATGAG. This codes for CASSPGGGYNE. The complete CDR3 protein is CASSPGGGYNEQFF.

A word on this clone: From the germline J gene comes the end of the CDR3, since the read stops 3 residues before it. V and J are TRBV7-2 and TRBJ1-3; D is ambiguous. Germline V gene sequence: CDR1 SGHTA, CDR2 FQGNSA. CDR3 length equals 15 residues. The V end lost 4 bases, the J end lost 4 bases, and 14 bases lay between the germline ends. The CDR3 is CASSYPRGIGNTIYF. The covered CDR3 bases are TGTGCCAGCAGCTACCCTCGCGGAATCGGAAACACC.

The part of the CDR3 DNA that was read is TGCAGTGCTAGAAGGGGGGGACGTGAA. Residues: CSARRGGRE. The entire CDR3 is CSARRGGREAFF. This chain connects TRBV20-1 to TRBJ1-1; tentatively, D is TRBD1 (6 bases). The read terminates 3 residues before the CDR3 end, so the remaining end is supplied by the germline J gene. V was trimmed by 2 bases and J by 7 bases, leaving 11 bases between them. The CDR3 is made up of 12 amino acids. Germline V gene lookup returns CDR1 DFQATT and CDR2 SNEGSKA (reference sequence).

As to this clone: The read ends 3 residues before the CDR3 terminus; that terminus is restored from the germline J gene. The V gene is TRBV5-6, the J gene TRBJ1-1, with 7 positions matching TRBD1. V shed 6 bases and J 2 bases; nucleotides not matched to a gene: 10. Germline V gives CDR1 SGHDT, CDR2 YYEEEE. The length of the CDR3 is 15 residues. The CDR3 sequence: CASNATGEGNTEAFF. Incomplete CDR3 DNA: TGTGCCAGCAACGCTACAGGGGAGGGAAACACTGAA.

The covered CDR3 bases are TGTGCCAGCAGTTTAAGCGGGATTCTTTACGAG. Protein: CASSLSGILYE. The entire CDR3 protein is CASSLSGILYEQYF. The gene calls are TRBV28 and TRBJ2-7, with 7 bases aligning to TRBD2. The sequence runs out 3 residues before the end of the CDR3; the remainder is reconstructed from the germline J gene. Losses at the gene ends were 2 bases for V and 4 bases for J; bases not matched to a gene: 5. Germline V gene sequence: CDR1 MDHEN, CDR2 SYDVKM. This CDR3 has 14 residues.

About this clone itself: The read is 3 residues too short to cover the CDR3 end, so that end is filled in from the germline J gene. The V gene is TRBV12-3 or TRBV12-4, the J gene TRBJ2-5; possibly TRBD2 for D (6 bases). The CDR3 spans 14 residues. Trimming cost V 7 bases and J 3 bases, with 15 bases left between them. CDR3 sequence: CASKQARTKETQYF. CDR3 DNA (partial): TGTGCCAGCAAGCAGGCTCGGACTAAAGAGACC.

Worth noting for this clone: The CDR3 goes on 3 residues after the read ends, and that part is filled in from the germline J gene. The genes are TRBV7-9 and TRBJ1-2; a possible D gene is TRBD1 (5 bases). Germline V CDR1 and CDR2: SEHNR, FQNEAQ (reference sequence). The V gene lost 3 bases and the J gene lost 6 bases, with 11 bases spanning the gap. This CDR3 has 13 residues. This CDR3 reads CASSFRTGDGYTF. Partial CDR3 DNA: TGTGCCAGCAGCTTCCGGACGGGGGATGGC.

A word on this clone: The missing CDR3 end, 3 residues past where the read stops, is filled in from the germline J gene. The chain employs TRBV28 and TRBJ2-3; D not certain. V was trimmed by 8 bases and J by 0 bases, leaving 3 bases between them. The germline V gene has CDR1 MDHEN and CDR2 SYDVKM. This CDR3 has 11 amino acids. The CDR3 protein is CASSSTDTQYF. The CDR3 bases that were read are TGTGCCAGCTCGAGCACAGATACG. The full variable domain, completed using reference TRBV28 and TRBJ2-3, is DVKVTQSSRYLVKRTGEKVFLECVQDMDHENMFWYRQDPGLGLRLIYFSYDVKMKEKGDIPEGYSVSREKKERFSLILESASTNQTSMYLCASSSTDTQYFGPGTRLTVL.

The CDR3: CASSIGIGQPQHF. CDR3 DNA (partial): TGTGCCAGTAGTATAGGTATAGGGCAGCCC. The chain links TRBV19 to TRBJ1-5; no definite D call. The read ends 3 residues early relative to the CDR3; the germline J gene fills the gap. CDR3 size: 13 residues. With 1 base removed from V and 7 bases from J, the gap between germline ends came to 8 bases. Germline CDR1 reads LNHDA; CDR2 reads SQIVND (reference sequence). The complete variable domain, with remaining parts taken from reference TRBV19 and TRBJ1-5, reads DGGITQSPKYLFRKEGQNVTLSCEQNLNHDAMYWYRQDPGQGLRLIYYSQIVNDFQKGDIAEGYSVSREKKESFPLTVTSAQKNPTAFYLCASSIGIGQPQHFGDGTRLSIL.

Concerning this clone: The read comes to an end 3 residues before the CDR3 does, leaving the germline J gene to fill in the end. The V gene is TRBV19, the J gene TRBJ1-5, with a possible D match to TRBD1 (6 bases). Germline V lookup: CDR1 LNHDA, CDR2 SQIVND (reference sequence). This CDR3 is built from 14 residues. The ends were cut back, 4 bases at V and 3 bases at J, with 10 bases in the middle. The part of the CDR3 DNA that was read is TGTGCCAGTAGTACAGACAGGAACAATCAGCCC. Protein sequence: CASSTDRNNQP. The whole CDR3 reads CASSTDRNNQPQHF.

With regard to this clone: Read data end 3 residues before the CDR3 end; the end is taken from the germline J gene. V is TRBV19 and J is TRBJ1-5; TRBD1 is a possible D gene (5 bases). Germline assignment: CDR1 LNHDA and CDR2 SQIVND (reference sequence). V lost 7 bases and J 5 bases, leaving 9 bases between the germline ends. The CDR3 sequence is 12 residues long. The CDR3 bases that were read are TGTGCCAGTAATCTCAGGGATCAGCCC. Its protein is CASNLRDQP. From start to end, the CDR3 is CASNLRDQPQHF.